These 24 T cell receptor beta chains originate from one sample sequenced in a study of T cell repertoires in cytomegalovirus infection. TCRdb redid the calling of the reads with MiXCR, one entry per CDR3 protein. The data hold tens of thousands of distinct CDR3 sequences, with around 18% observed a single time. These receptors lack a known antigen. The starting material was CD8+ T cells from cultured PBMCs, obtained from culture after CMV antigen stimulation. The receptors originated from a human donor in good health (CMV status not recorded). Some clones in this sample may be carry-over from other donors' samples.

This clonotype was counted only a few times. This chain connects TRBV7-8 to TRBJ2-1; D perhaps matches TRBD2 (6 bases). The germline V and J ends were trimmed by 5 bases and 2 bases, with 13 bases remaining between them. This CDR3 comprises 15 residues. Germline assignment: CDR1 SGHVS and CDR2 FQNEAQ. CDR3 residues: CASSPYSGAYNEQFF. Here the CDR3 DNA reads TGTGCCAGCAGCCCCTATAGCGGAGCCTACAATGAGCAGTTCTTC.

As DNA, the CDR3 is TGTGCCAGCAGCCAAACAGGGAGTTGGGCCAAAAACATTCAGTACTTC. Its protein product is CASSQTGSWAKNIQYF. This chain connects TRBV7-9 to TRBJ2-4, with D perhaps TRBD1 (6 bases). In germline, CDR1 is SEHNR, CDR2 FQNEAQ (reference sequence). Trimming left V 5 bases short and J 1 base short, with 15 bases between. This CDR3 is built from 16 residues.

The chain links TRBV7-9 to TRBJ1-2, with D possibly matching TRBD1 (6 bases). CDR3 size: 15 residues. V lost 1 base, J lost 4 bases, and 13 bases lay in between. CDR1 and CDR2 from the germline V gene are SEHNR and FQNEAQ (reference sequence). The CDR3 here is CASSLGQGIPYGYTF. As DNA, the CDR3 is TGTGCCAGCAGCTTAGGCCAGGGGATCCCCTATGGCTACACCTTC.

The table lists this clonotype with a few counts. The CDR3 DNA follows: TGTGCCAGCAGCTCTACACGACAGGGTCTTCCCTACAATGAGCAGTTCTTC. This translates into CASSSTRQGLPYNEQFF. The chain joins TRBV7-9 to TRBJ2-1; 7 bases align to TRBD1. Germline CDR1 SEHNR, CDR2 FQNEAQ (reference sequence). J lost 2 bases, V lost 4 bases, and 11 bases had no gene match. CDR3 length equals 17 residues.

This clonotype was detected a few times. The V gene is TRBV7-3, the J gene TRBJ1-5; 10 positions agree with TRBD1. The CDR3 has 16 residues. The germline CDR1 and CDR2 sequences are SGHTA and FQGTGA. The V segment lost 3 bases and the J segment 3 bases; nucleotides outside the gene matches: 5. In nucleotides, the CDR3 is TGTGCCAGCAGCTTCGGGACAGGGGAAAACAATCAGCCCCAGCATTTT. The encoded protein is CASSFGTGENNQPQHF. The variable domain in full, completed from reference TRBV7-3 and TRBJ1-5, reads GAGVSQTPSNKVTEKGKYVELRCDPISGHTALYWYRQSLGQGPEFLIYFQGTGAADDSGLPNDRFFAVRPEGSVSTLKIQRTERGDSAVYLCASSFGTGENNQPQHFGDGTRLSIL.

The table lists this clonotype with a few counts. Here the CDR3 DNA reads TGTGCCAGCAGTCCGCCGGGGGCGGGACCCCAAGAGACCCAGTACTTC. As protein: CASSPPGAGPQETQYF. The genes are TRBV27 and TRBJ2-5; tentatively, D is TRBD1 or TRBD2 (6 bases each). This CDR3 region has 16 residues. V gave up 5 bases and J gave up 1 base, with 17 bases separating them. Germline loops: CDR1 MNHEY, CDR2 SMNVEV (reference sequence).

This clonotype was detected a few times. The chain recombines TRBV9 with TRBJ2-3; 14 bases align to TRBD2. The germline CDR1 and CDR2 sequences are SGDLS and YYNGEE. Trimming at V came to 4 bases and at J to 1 base, leaving 8 bases not matched to a gene. The CDR3 spans 18 residues. The CDR3 spells CASSPRGGLAGGTDTQYF. The CDR3 DNA is TGTGCCAGCAGCCCCCGGGGGGGACTAGCGGGAGGCACAGATACGCAGTATTTT.

The chain employs TRBV11-2 and TRBJ2-5; tentative D call: TRBD2 (6 bases). CDR1 and CDR2 (germline): SGHAT, FQNNGV. The CDR3 is 14 amino acids. V was shortened by 5 bases and J by 5 bases, with 15 bases between the two germline ends. The CDR3: CASSKRDGGETQYF. In DNA, the CDR3 is TGTGCCAGCAGCAAGAGGGATGGGGGGGAGACCCAGTACTTC. The full variable domain, in which reference TRBV11-2 and TRBJ2-5 provide the parts outside the CDR3, is EAGVAQSPRYKIIEKRQSVAFWCNPISGHATLYWYQQILGQGPKLLIQFQNNGVVDDSQLPKDRFSAERLKGVDSTLKIQPAKLEDSAVYLCASSKRDGGETQYFGPGTRLLVL.

The chain joins TRBV7-2 to TRBJ1-1; possibly TRBD1 for D (5 bases). This CDR3 comprises 14 residues. V was pared by 3 bases and J by 3 bases, with 11 bases between. Germline V CDR1 and CDR2: SGHTA, FQGNSA. The CDR3 protein is CASSFRGDHTEAFF. The DNA of the CDR3 is TGTGCCAGCAGCTTTCGGGGGGACCACACTGAAGCTTTCTTT.

This clonotype was observed at least ten times. The chain has TRBV7-6 and TRBJ2-2; possibly TRBD2 for D (5 bases). The germline CDR1 and CDR2 sequences are SGHVS and FNYEAQ. The CDR3 runs to 15 residues. V lost 1 base and J 6 bases, leaving 12 bases between the germline ends. As DNA, the CDR3 is TGTGCCAGCAGCTTAGACGTCAGGAGGTCCGGGGAGCTGTTTTTT. Protein sequence: CASSLDVRRSGELFF.

CDR3: CASSSTRTENTEAFF. The CDR3 DNA reads as TGTGCCAGCAGTTCCACGAGGACGGAGAACACTGAAGCTTTCTTT. The rearrangement joins TRBV6-2 or TRBV6-3 to TRBJ1-1, with D unresolved. This CDR3 has 15 amino acids. Germline values: CDR1 MNHEY, CDR2 SVGEGT. Between the trimmed V and J ends, which lost 4 bases and 1 base, there was a span of 13 bases.

A few counts support this clonotype. The chain employs TRBV7-8 and TRBJ2-3, with 12 nucleotides matching TRBD1. From germline, CDR1 is SGHVS and CDR2 FQNEAQ. V was pared by 4 bases and J by 3 bases, with 5 bases of the junction left unmatched. The CDR3 is made up of 16 amino acids. The CDR3 loop is CASSSRDRGPTDTQYF. The CDR3 bases are TGTGCCAGCAGCTCCCGGGACAGGGGGCCAACAGATACGCAGTATTTT.

This clonotype appeared a few times. The CDR3 spells CASSFQGSGYEQYF. CDR3 nucleotides: TGTGCCAGCAGTTTTCAGGGGTCCGGATACGAGCAGTACTTC. This sequence joins TRBV12-3 or TRBV12-4 and TRBJ2-7, with D possibly being TRBD1 (6 bases). This CDR3 is built from 14 residues. Between the trimmed V and J ends, which lost 3 bases and 4 bases, there was a span of 13 bases.

V gene TRBV7-6 combines with J gene TRBJ2-7; D remains ambiguous. CDR3 length: 13 amino acids. V lost 1 base and J lost 3, with 7 bases in between. Germline V gives CDR1 SGHVS, CDR2 FNYEAQ. CDR3 sequence: CASSLEGDYEQYF. The CDR3 nucleotides are TGTGCCAGCAGCTTAGAAGGCGACTACGAGCAGTACTTC.

This clonotype was seen more than once but under ten times. The V and J genes are TRBV12-3 or TRBV12-4 and TRBJ2-1; 11 nucleotides line up with TRBD2. The CDR3 spans 14 residues. Trimming removed 6 bases from V and 4 bases from J; junction bases left unmatched: 2. CDR3 loop: CASSGTSGYNEQFF. In DNA, the CDR3 is TGTGCCAGCAGCGGGACTAGCGGATACAATGAGCAGTTCTTC.

This clonotype was counted only a few times. The chain joins TRBV19 to TRBJ1-2; D remains ambiguous. This CDR3 comprises 13 residues. Germline V gives CDR1 LNHDA, CDR2 SQIVND (reference sequence). V lost 0 bases and J lost 6, with 8 bases in between. CDR3 sequence: CASSIDLADGYTF. CDR3 bases: TGTGCCAGTAGTATAGATCTTGCGGATGGCTACACCTTC. The whole variable domain, remainder taken from reference TRBV19 and TRBJ1-2, is DGGITQSPKYLFRKEGQNVTLSCEQNLNHDAMYWYRQDPGQGLRLIYYSQIVNDFQKGDIAEGYSVSREKKESFPLTVTSAQKNPTAFYLCASSIDLADGYTFGSGTRLTVV.

The chain carries TRBV7-2 and TRBJ2-1; 10 bases fit TRBD1. This CDR3 is built from 15 residues. Germline CDR1 SGHTA, CDR2 FQGNSA. Trimming removed 4 bases from V and 10 bases from J; junction bases left unmatched: 10. This CDR3 reads CASSSPGQGMWEQFF. The CDR3 DNA reads TGTGCCAGCAGCTCACCGGGACAGGGGATGTGGGAGCAGTTCTTC.

This clonotype was seen at least ten times. The chain links TRBV27 to TRBJ2-7; perhaps TRBD2 as D (7 bases). The length of the CDR3 is 13 residues. Trimming pared 5 bases from V and 7 bases from J, leaving 15 bases between. The germline V gene has CDR1 MNHEY and CDR2 SMNVEV (reference sequence). CDR3 DNA: TGTGCCAGCAGTGGGGGGGGGGCTCGAGAGCAGTACTTC. It specifies CASSGGGAREQYF.

By share of the sample, this clonotype is medium-sized. The J gene is TRBJ1-5, the V gene TRBV28, with D hard to call. V gave up 6 bases and J gave up 8 bases, with 20 bases separating them. The CDR3 is 15 residues long. Germline V lookup: CDR1 MDHEN, CDR2 SYDVKM. CDR3 in amino acids: CASSTLYAGSKPQHF. The CDR3 region has the DNA TGTGCCAGCAGCACCCTTTATGCGGGCTCCAAGCCCCAGCATTTT.

V is TRBV7-6 and J is TRBJ2-7, with a weak D call TRBD2 (6 bases). The CDR3 has 13 amino acids. Germline CDR1 is SGHVS and CDR2 is FNYEAQ. Between the trimmed V and J ends, which lost 2 bases and 7 bases, there was a span of 12 bases. The CDR3 bases are TGTGCCAGCAGCTTAAGGCCGGAGGGGGAGCAGTACTTC. It encodes CASSLRPEGEQYF.

This clonotype was counted a few times. The chain joins TRBV7-3 to TRBJ2-6, with no clear D. V lost 4 bases and J lost 0, with 7 bases in between. Germline V gene data show CDR1 as SGHTA and CDR2 as FQGTGA. This CDR3 contains 15 residues. The CDR3 loop is CASSSVFSGANVLTF. CDR3 in DNA: TGTGCCAGCAGCTCCGTATTCTCTGGGGCCAACGTCCTGACTTTC.

This clonotype was picked up many times. The rearrangement joins TRBV7-2 to TRBJ1-6; a weak D match, TRBD1 (6 bases). Germline lookup yields CDR1 SGHTA and CDR2 FQGNSA. CDR3 length: 14 residues. Trimming removed 5 bases from V and 9 bases from J, with 14 bases in between. The CDR3 nucleotides are TGTGCCAGCAGCCCGGGACACTGGAGTTCACCCCTCCACTTT. Its translation: CASSPGHWSSPLHF.

The J gene is TRBJ2-4, the V gene TRBV4-2; the D call may be TRBD1 or TRBD2 (5 bases each). The CDR3 extends over 14 amino acids. CDR1 and CDR2 (germline): LGHNA, YNFKEQ. Trimming left V 3 bases short and J 7 bases short, with 13 bases between. The CDR3 is CASSHRDGDNIQYF. The CDR3 nucleotides are TGTGCCAGCAGCCACAGGGATGGGGACAACATTCAGTACTTC.

This clonotype was observed many times. The chain combines TRBV28 with TRBJ2-1; no definite D call. The V end lost 10 bases, the J end lost 15 bases, and 19 bases lay between the germline ends. The germline gives CDR1 MDHEN, CDR2 SYDVKM. The CDR3 covers 11 residues. As DNA, the CDR3 is TGTGCCATCTCGAAGAGCCTACAACGGTTCTTC. Its translation: CAISKSLQRFF.